These 17 T cell receptor beta chains were sequenced from one sample in a study of cytomegalovirus exposure and HLA in healthy donors. PCR primers comprised 60 Vbeta and 13 Jbeta primers. Sequenced by immunoSEQ multiplex PCR; TCRdb stores in-frame clones only, minus some. Among approximately 82,000 clones listed, 62% were seen once. The material sequenced was PBMCs. Source of these receptors: a woman aged 30 to 39 in good health and CMV-seropositive.

This clone was observed a few times. This chain links TRBV9 with TRBJ2-7, with 10 bases fitting TRBD2. Germline V gives CDR1 SGDLS, CDR2 YYNGEE. This CDR3 region has 15 residues. V was pared by 4 bases and J by 2 bases, with 6 bases of the junction left unmatched. The CDR3 loop is CASSLEAGGPYEQYF. DNA of the CDR3: TGTGCCAGCAGCCTCGAAGCGGGGGGGCCCTACGAGCAGTACTTC.

The table lists this clone with a few counts. The chain recombines TRBV10-2 with TRBJ2-1, with D maybe TRBD1 (5 bases). V lost 5 bases, J lost 8 bases, and 19 bases lay in between. The V gene's germline CDR1 is WSHSY and CDR2 SAAADI. This CDR3 region has 15 residues. The CDR3 nucleotides are TGCGCCAGCAGTCACACAGGTCTACGGGTCTATGAGCAGTTCTTC. This sequence encodes CASSHTGLRVYEQFF.

The chain carries TRBV4-2 and TRBJ2-7, with 11 bases aligning to TRBD2. Per germline, CDR1 LGHNA and CDR2 YNFKEQ. Germline trimming cut 0 bases from V and 4 bases from J; bases unmatched to any gene: 5. The length of the CDR3 is 16 residues. The CDR3 here is CASSQDSSGGAYEQYF. DNA for the CDR3: TGTGCCAGCAGCCAAGATAGTAGCGGGGGGGCTTACGAGCAGTACTTC.

This chain links TRBV13 with TRBJ1-2; 7 bases are a match to TRBD1. Trimming at V came to 2 bases and at J to 1 base, leaving 7 bases not matched to a gene. The CDR3 consists of 16 residues. Germline loops: CDR1 PRHDT, CDR2 FYEKMQ (reference sequence). This CDR3 reads CASSLPGQTYNYGYTF. Here the CDR3 DNA reads TGTGCCAGCAGCTTACCGGGACAGACTTATAACTATGGCTACACCTTC.

This rearrangement joins TRBV6-1 to TRBJ2-7; 7 positions agree with TRBD1. CDR1 is MNHNS, CDR2 SASEGT, per germline. V was pared by 6 bases and J by 9 bases, with 14 bases of the junction left unmatched. The CDR3 has 14 residues. This CDR3 is CASSFNPTGVGQYF. CDR3 in DNA: TGTGCCAGCAGCTTCAATCCCACAGGGGTGGGGCAGTACTTC.

This clone has just a few counts. This sequence joins TRBV30 and TRBJ2-3; D is perhaps TRBD2 (7 bases). The V gene's germline CDR1 is GTSNPN and CDR2 SVGIG (reference sequence). The length of the CDR3 is 18 residues. V was trimmed by 1 base and J by 2 bases, leaving 22 bases between them. CDR3 loop: CAWSGSNEGGGNTDTQYF. The CDR3 bases are TGTGCCTGGAGTGGCTCAAATGAAGGGGGGGGGAACACAGATACGCAGTATTTT.

This clone was observed a few times. The chain employs TRBV15 and TRBJ2-5, with TRBD2 matching 10 bases. This CDR3 region has 20 residues. The ends lost 0 bases at V and 3 bases at J; junction bases unmatched: 16. The germline V gene has CDR1 LNHNV and CDR2 YYDKDF (reference sequence). The chain's CDR3 is CATSRDKLAGLPWGKETQYF. The CDR3 DNA follows: TGTGCCACCAGCAGAGATAAACTAGCGGGGCTCCCTTGGGGTAAAGAGACCCAGTACTTC.

CDR3 nucleotides: TGTGCCAGCAGTTTGAGGCTATATGGCTACACCTTC. Protein product: CASSLRLYGYTF. The chain recombines TRBV28 with TRBJ1-2; D not resolved. Deletions cut 3 bases from V and 5 bases from J, with 7 bases between. The CDR3 has 12 residues. Germline V gene sequence: CDR1 MDHEN, CDR2 SYDVKM.

This clone was picked up a small number of times. V usage is TRBV5-4 and J usage is TRBJ2-3; a weak D match, TRBD1 (6 bases). CDR3 length equals 15 residues. The germline CDR1 and CDR2 sequences are SGHNT and YYREEE (reference sequence). The V and J ends lost 0 bases and 2 bases respectively, with 10 bases between them. CDR3 bases: TGTGCCAGCAGCTTGGACAGGGCCTCCACAGATACGCAGTATTTT. Protein: CASSLDRASTDTQYF.

The chain has TRBV5-1 and TRBJ2-1; weak D call: TRBD1 (6 bases). The germline V gene has CDR1 SGHRS and CDR2 YFSETQ. The germline V and J ends were trimmed by 5 bases and 5 bases, with 11 bases remaining between them. The length of the CDR3 is 13 residues. CDR3: CASSSGQNNEQFF. The CDR3 bases are TGCGCCAGCAGTTCAGGACAGAACAATGAGCAGTTCTTC.

The chain has TRBV9 and TRBJ1-6; 10 nucleotides align to TRBD1. The CDR3 is 15 residues long. CDR1 and CDR2 from the germline V gene are SGDLS and YYNGEE. Trimming at V came to 4 bases and at J to 7 bases, leaving 5 bases not matched to a gene. The CDR3 DNA is TGTGCCAGCAGCCCGGGACAGGGGAAGAATTCACCCCTCCACTTT. It yields the protein CASSPGQGKNSPLHF.

The chain has TRBV2 and TRBJ2-1, with 7 bases that match TRBD2. This CDR3 region has 13 residues. The germline V gene has CDR1 SNHLY and CDR2 FYNNEI. The CDR3 bases are TGTGCTTGCCAGCGGGGTGACTACAATGAGCAGTTCTTC. It encodes CACQRGDYNEQFF.

The chain links TRBV19 to TRBJ2-1; D possibly corresponds to TRBD2 (6 bases). The V gene lost 7 bases and the J gene lost 7 bases, with 20 bases spanning the gap. The CDR3 is 15 amino acids. Germline V gives CDR1 LNHDA, CDR2 SQIVND (reference sequence). This CDR3 is CASTQSGGVRNEQFF. In nucleotides, the CDR3 is TGTGCCAGTACCCAATCCGGCGGGGTCCGAAATGAGCAGTTCTTC.

This chain joins TRBV6-6 and TRBJ1-1; perhaps TRBD1 as D (5 bases). CDR1 is MNHNY and CDR2 is SVGAGI in the germline V gene (reference sequence). The CDR3 covers 16 residues. The germline V and J ends were trimmed by 6 bases and 0 bases, with 17 bases remaining between them. CDR3 amino acids: CASSQTRGNMNTEAFF. CDR3 in DNA: TGTGCCAGCAGCCAGACACGGGGGAACATGAACACTGAAGCTTTCTTT.

This chain links TRBV10-2 with TRBJ1-1, with 10 nucleotides matching TRBD1. Germline V gives CDR1 WSHSY, CDR2 SAAADI. The V gene end was trimmed by 5 bases and the J gene end by 0 bases; junction bases not matched to a gene: 6. The CDR3 length is 16 residues. CDR3 DNA: TGCGCCAGCAGTAGTCGGGACAGGGGATTGAACACTGAAGCTTTCTTT. It specifies CASSSRDRGLNTEAFF.

This chain's CDR3 is CASSQIQNFNEKLFF. CDR3 nucleotide sequence: TGCGCCAGCAGCCAAATTCAGAATTTTAATGAAAAACTGTTTTTT. J is TRBJ1-4 and V is TRBV4-1; D remains ambiguous. Trimming left V 2 bases short and J 4 bases short, with 11 bases between. The germline V gene has CDR1 MGHRA and CDR2 YSYEKL. CDR3 length: 15 amino acids.

The table lists this clone with a few counts. CDR3 loop: CASSLTGGNTIYF. DNA of the CDR3: TGTGCCAGCAGTTTAACAGGAGGAAACACCATATATTTT. The chain joins TRBV27 to TRBJ1-3; perhaps TRBD1 as D (5 bases). Germline-derived CDR1 and CDR2 are MNHEY and SMNVEV (reference sequence). The CDR3 length is 13 residues. V gave up 2 bases and J gave up 4 bases, with 6 bases separating them.